This T cell receptor (beta chain) is from a study of cytomegalovirus exposure and HLA in healthy donors. Overall study results and limits: The study designated 150 or so TCR beta chains cytomegalovirus-associated.

The CDR3 runs to 12 residues. The V gene lost 7 bases and the J gene lost 8 bases, with 13 bases spanning the gap. Germline lookup yields CDR1 SGDLS and CDR2 YYNGEE. There are a few counts of this clone. Its specificity is unknown. The PCR used 60 Vbeta and 13 Jbeta primers. Method: immunoSEQ multiplex PCR; TCRdb's copy keeps in-frame clones and lacks some. The repertoire holds 150,000 to 200,000 clones, with approximately 80% as singletons. The sequence derives from a young woman in good health and CMV-seropositive. V is TRBV9 and J is TRBJ2-1; the D gene is possibly TRBD1 (5 bases). Sequenced input: PBMCs. The CDR3 DNA reads TGTGCCAGCGCCCAGGGCGTGGATGAGCAGTTCTTC. It translates to CASAQGVDEQFF. Variable domain in full (rest from reference TRBV9 and TRBJ2-1): DSGVTQTPKHLITATGQRVTLRCSPRSGDLSVYWYQQSLDQGLQFLIQYYNGEERAKGNILERFSAQQFPDLHSELNLSSLELGDSALYFCASAQGVDEQFFGPGTRLTVL.